This paragraph reports one T cell receptor (beta chain). No antigen is known for it. Within one base of it there is no much larger clone, and no base qualities were kept. This sample stems from a study of control samples from healthy donors and cancer patients (dated by TCRdb to 2020 to 2022). Library construction relied on the immunoSEQ multiplex PCR assay. The clones in this table, taken by TCRdb from immuneACCESS, are in-frame only. Not every clone is retained; where verified, under half of the shortfall comes from an unresolved V gene, and the cause of the rest is unknown. The sample table lists just over 150,000 clones, approximately 94% of them with a count of one. More than 8% of the sample is in the top ten clones. The sequenced sample consisted of blood. This clonotype originated in a woman in her 40s in good health.

The DNA sequence is as follows: TGTGCCAGCAGTTTCACGTCAGGGAGGGCGAGCAATCAGCCCCAGCATTTT. The encoded protein is CASSFTSGRASNQPQHF. The sequence links TRBV27 to TRBJ1-5, with a tentative D gene TRBD1 over 5 matching bases. From a lookup of the germline V gene (reference sequence), CDR1 and CDR2 are MNHEY and SMNVEV. V and J are truncated by 3 bases and 1 base respectively, leaving an intervening sequence of 16 bases. The CDR3 starts with the cysteine, ends with the phenylalanine, and has 17 residues. Only CDR3 DNA remains: 51 bases, in frame from the first base.